These T cell receptor beta chains were read from a single sample in a study of T cell changes during pregnancy in multiple sclerosis. Profiled with immunoSEQ multiplex PCR; TCRdb holds only in-frame clones, not every one. The table records 54,000 or so clones, roughly 93% of them present only once. The sample consisted of CD4+ T cells from peripheral blood mononuclear cells, taken before pregnancy. These receptors were obtained from a female donor with multiple sclerosis, enrolled in a pregnancy study. Each CDR3 is given with its conserved first and last residue. Each record gives: J gene, V gene, D gene, clone size, CDR3 DNA, CDR3 protein. The D gene is left open where the match is weak. Clone size is given for some rows only: seen once, a few or many times, or a class if the clone is expanded.

TRBJ1-2 | TRBV18 | TRBD1 | . | TGTGCCAGCTCACTCCAGGGGGTCTATGGCTACACCTTC | CASSLQGVYGYTF
TRBJ2-2 | TRBV28 | TRBD1 | . | TGTGCCAGCAGAGGGACAGGGTTCGGGGAGCTGTTTTTT | CASRGTGFGELFF
TRBJ2-2 | TRBV9 | . | . | TGTGCCAGCAGCGTAGGAGGTGGGAGCTGGACCGGGGAGCTGTTTTTT | CASSVGGGSWTGELFF
TRBJ2-5 | TRBV6-6 | TRBD2 | . | TGTGCCAGCAGTCCCGGGACTAGCGTCCAAGAGACCCAGTACTTC | CASSPGTSVQETQYF
TRBJ2-7 | TRBV29-1 | . | . | TGCAGCGTTGAAGGAGACAGGAGCTCCTACGAGCAGTACTTC | CSVEGDRSSYEQYF
TRBJ2-2 | TRBV5-1 | . | once | TGCGCCAGCAGCTTGACGGCTAGCGACACCGGGGAGCTGTTTTTT | CASSLTASDTGELFF
TRBJ1-5 | TRBV6-1 | . | . | TGTGCCAGCAGTGGGGGCAGTGTTATAGACTGGGGCAATCAGCCCCAGCATTTT | CASSGGSVIDWGNQPQHF
TRBJ2-7 | TRBV5-4 | . | . | TGTGCCAGCAGCTTGGCCTCCCAGGGGATCCACGAGCAGTACTTC | CASSLASQGIHEQYF
TRBJ2-7 | TRBV18 | TRBD1 | . | TGTGCCAGCTCCCTTGACAGGGTGGGCGAGCAGTACTTC | CASSLDRVGEQYF
TRBJ1-2 | TRBV30 | TRBD1 | . | TGTGCCTCGGGACAGGGGGCCGTTTATGGCTACACCTTC | CASGQGAVYGYTF
TRBJ2-7 | TRBV9 | TRBD2 | . | TGTGCCAGCAGCCGACTAGCGGGTTACGAGCAGTACTTC | CASSRLAGYEQYF
TRBJ2-3 | TRBV27 | . | . | TGTGCCAGCAGATTTATAGGGGACTTCTCCACAGATACGCAGTATTTT | CASRFIGDFSTDTQYF
TRBJ2-1 | TRBV12-5 | TRBD2 | . | TGTGCTAGTGGTAAAGAAGCGGGATATGAGCAGTTCTTC | CASGKEAGYEQFF
TRBJ2-3 | TRBV7-6 | TRBD1 | once | TGTGCCAGCAGCTTGACAGGGGATTACACAGATACGCAGTATTTT | CASSLTGDYTDTQYF
TRBJ2-3 | TRBV29-1 | . | . | TGCAGCGTTGAAGGACTTTACACAGATACGCAGTATTTT | CSVEGLYTDTQYF
TRBJ1-4 | TRBV28 | . | . | TGTGCCAGCAGTTTATGGGGGAGACTTAATGAAAAACTGTTTTTT | CASSLWGRLNEKLFF
TRBJ2-7 | TRBV21-1 | . | . | TGTGCCAGCAGCGCCATAAATGGGGACTCCTCTGACGAGCAGTACTTC | CASSAINGDSSDEQYF
TRBJ2-1 | TRBV29-1 | TRBD2 | . | TGCAGCGTTCCTCATAGACTAGCGGGAGCGAATGAGCAGTTCTTC | CSVPHRLAGANEQFF
TRBJ1-1 | TRBV28 | . | . | TGTGCCAGCAGTTTAGATCGCTGGGGCGAGAACACTGAAGCTTTCTTT | CASSLDRWGENTEAFF
TRBJ2-7 | TRBV7-2 | . | . | TGTGCCAGCAGCCAGGGACTCGTGGGGTACTTC | CASSQGLVGYF